A selection of T cell receptor beta chains follows, all from one sample in a study of cytomegalovirus exposure and HLA in healthy donors. Only in-frame clones appear in the TCRdb table, and some are missing; sequencing was by immunoSEQ multiplex PCR. Of around 120,000 clones in the sample, about 68% were seen once. Sequenced: PBMCs. The receptors originated from a woman in her thirties or forties in good health and CMV-seropositive. CDR3s include the opening cysteine and the closing phenylalanine or tryptophan. The D gene is left open where the match is weak. Size is stated for part of the rows, as once, few or many counts, or as a class when the clone is expanded.

>TRBD1|TRBJ2-7|TRBV5-4|.
TGTGCCAGCAGCTTGGCGGGGACAGGGCGCTACGAGCAGTACTTC
CASSLAGTGRYEQYF
>TRBD1|TRBJ2-7|TRBV28|few
TGTGCCAGCAGCCTAAAGGGACAGGGGGCCTTCTCCTACGAGCAGTACTTC
CASSLKGQGAFSYEQYF
>TRBD2|TRBJ2-3|TRBV4-1|.
TGCGCCAGCAGCCAAGATGAGCGGGGTAATCCCACAGATACGCAGTATTTT
CASSQDERGNPTDTQYF
>.|TRBJ2-2|TRBV5-6|few
TGTGCCAGCAGCGTGCAACGGTGGGAGCTGTTTTTT
CASSVQRWELFF
>TRBD2|TRBJ2-1|TRBV5-6|.
TGTGCCAGCAGCTATTTTTCTAGCGGTGAGCAGTTCTTC
CASSYFSSGEQFF
>.|TRBJ1-2|TRBV19|.
TGTGCCACCACTCCAGGAAGTTACGTTAGTGGCTACACCTTC
CATTPGSYVSGYTF
>TRBD2|TRBJ2-1|TRBV18|once
TGTGCCAGCTCACCACAGAAGAGCGGGAGGACATACAATGAGCAGTTCTTC
CASSPQKSGRTYNEQFF
>TRBD2|TRBJ2-3|TRBV7-9|.
TGTGCCAGCAGCTTAGTTGGTAGCGGGAGGACGACAGATACGCAGTATTTT
CASSLVGSGRTTDTQYF
>TRBD1|TRBJ1-5|TRBV19|few
TGTGCCAGTAGTAGAGGGACAGGGGGAAATCAGCCCCAGCATTTT
CASSRGTGGNQPQHF
>.|TRBJ2-7|TRBV27|few
TGTGCCAGCAGGACCGGGACACACTCCTACGAGCAGTACTTC
CASRTGTHSYEQYF
>.|TRBJ1-2|TRBV18|few
TGTGCCAGCTCACCCGAATTAAAGCACCGGACCCGCCAGGGGTATGGCTACACCTTC
CASSPELKHRTRQGYGYTF
>TRBD2|TRBJ2-5|TRBV4-1|.
TGCGCCAGCAGACAACCGGGACTAGCGGGAGGGGAGCAGTACTTC
CASRQPGLAGGEQYF
>.|TRBJ2-1|TRBV4-1|.
TGCGCCAGCAGCTCCGCCAGCGACTCCTACAATGAGCAGTTCTTC
CASSSASDSYNEQFF
>.|TRBJ1-4|TRBV12-5|.
TGTGCTAGTGCCATGAATGAAAAACTGTTTTTT
CASAMNEKLFF
>.|TRBJ2-7|TRBV11-2|.
TGTGCCAGCAGCTTAGATTACGTGGCTTACGAGCAGTACTTC
CASSLDYVAYEQYF
>.|TRBJ2-1|TRBV7-3|once
TGTGCCAGCAGCCCCGCAGGGCTAGGCTCCTACAATGAGCAGTTCTTC
CASSPAGLGSYNEQFF
>.|TRBJ1-2|TRBV28|.
TGTGCCAGCAGTTCCCCCCCACGGGAGGTCAACTATGGCTACACCTTC
CASSSPPREVNYGYTF
>.|TRBJ1-1|TRBV9|.
TGTGCCAGCAGCGCCGGGGTGAACACTGAAGCTTTCTTT
CASSAGVNTEAFF
>.|TRBJ2-7|TRBV27|.
TGTGCCAGCAGCCTCACACCATTCTCCTACGAGCAGTACTTC
CASSLTPFSYEQYF
>.|TRBJ1-5|TRBV27|few
TGTGCCAGCAGTTATCAGGGTCATCAGCCCCAGCATTTT
CASSYQGHQPQHF
>.|TRBJ2-5|TRBV27|.
TGTGCCAGCAGTCCTCTGGCTCCGCGCCAGGGGACCCAGTACTTC
CASSPLAPRQGTQYF
>.|TRBJ1-4|TRBV5-1|.
TGCGCCAGCAGCATGACAGCAACTAATGAAAAACTGTTTTTT
CASSMTATNEKLFF
>.|TRBJ2-7|TRBV5-6|.
TGTGCCAGCAGCTTGGCCCCGATCTCCTACGAGCAGTACTTC
CASSLAPISYEQYF